Listed here are 20 T cell receptor beta chains from one sample, sequenced in a study of shared clonotypes between healthy human individuals. Data came from immunoSEQ multiplex PCR; TCRdb stores just in-frame clones and leaves some out. The sample contains 850,000 to 1,200,000 clones, around 74% of which appear only once. Input material: memory CD4+ T cells sorted from blood. The subset: CD45RA-negative fraction. The receptors derive from a man aged 18 to 30 in good health.

The chain carries TRBV10-2 and TRBJ1-3, with no clear D. V was shortened by 2 bases and J by 3 bases, with 8 bases between the two germline ends. The length of the CDR3 is 14 residues. Germline CDR1 reads WSHSY; CDR2 reads SAAADI. CDR3 sequence reads: CASSEGGFGNTIYF. Written as DNA, the CDR3 is TGCGCCAGCAGTGAGGGAGGGTTTGGAAACACCATATATTTT.

Written as DNA, the CDR3 is TGTGCCAGTAGTATATCCGGACAGGGAGCAAATACGCAGTATTTT. Protein sequence: CASSISGQGANTQYF. V gene TRBV19 combines with J gene TRBJ2-3, with 8 bases lining up with TRBD1. Trimming removed 2 bases from V and 7 bases from J; junction bases left unmatched: 8. CDR1 is LNHDA and CDR2 is SQIVND in the germline V gene (reference sequence). This CDR3 comprises 15 residues. Supplemented by reference TRBV19 and TRBJ2-3, the full variable domain reads DGGITQSPKYLFRKEGQNVTLSCEQNLNHDAMYWYRQDPGQGLRLIYYSQIVNDFQKGDIAEGYSVSREKKESFPLTVTSAQKNPTAFYLCASSISGQGANTQYFGPGTRLTVL.

This clone showed up just a few times. The chain has TRBV5-1 and TRBJ2-4; D call uncertain. V was cut by 0 bases and J by 9 bases, with 10 bases left in between. The CDR3 totals 13 residues. Germline CDR1 is SGHRS and CDR2 is YFSETQ. The CDR3 nucleotides read TGCGCCAGCAGCTTGGGTCTAAAGGGCATTCAGTACTTC. This codes for CASSLGLKGIQYF.

The V gene is TRBV10-3, the J gene TRBJ1-1; D remains ambiguous. The ends were cut back, 5 bases at V and 3 bases at J, with 10 bases in the middle. Germline V gives CDR1 ENHRY, CDR2 SYGVKD. The CDR3 consists of 13 residues. The CDR3: CAISIQEYTEAFF. The CDR3 DNA reads as TGTGCCATCAGTATACAAGAGTACACTGAAGCTTTCTTT.

In the case of this clone: Other DNA sequences in the sample encode the same CDR3. This chain uses TRBV6-1 with TRBJ1-1; TRBD1 aligns across 7 bases. The CDR3 length is 14 residues. Germline CDR1 and CDR2: MNHNS and SASEGT. Trimming removed 5 bases from V and 0 bases from J; junction bases left unmatched: 3. The CDR3 DNA is TGTGCCAGCAGTTGGACAGGAATGAACACTGAAGCTTTCTTT. This codes for CASSWTGMNTEAFF.

The rearrangement joins TRBV30 to TRBJ1-1; 7 bases align to TRBD1. The CDR3 runs 14 residues. Germline V gene data show CDR1 as GTSNPN and CDR2 as SVGIG (reference sequence). The trim removed 5 bases at V and 1 base at J, leaving 7 bases unmatched. In nucleotides, the CDR3 is TGTGCCTGGGGTGATACAGGGGCGAACACTGAAGCTTTCTTT. Translating gives CAWGDTGANTEAFF.

This chain connects TRBV5-6 to TRBJ1-6; 9 bases map to TRBD1. J lost 7 bases, V lost 0 bases, and 8 bases had no gene match. This CDR3 is 17 amino acids long. The germline gives CDR1 SGHDT, CDR2 YYEEEE. This CDR3 reads CASSLEGGQGTNSPLHF. CDR3 in DNA: TGTGCCAGCAGCTTGGAGGGGGGACAGGGCACAAATTCACCCCTCCACTTT.

Only a few counts were recorded for this clone. The chain combines TRBV6-1 with TRBJ1-1, with D perhaps matching TRBD1 (5 bases). CDR1 is MNHNS and CDR2 is SASEGT in the germline V gene. The CDR3 has 13 amino acids. Deletions cut 3 bases from V and 10 bases from J, with 15 bases between. In DNA, the CDR3 is TGTGCCAGCAGTGATAGTGGGGCCCTTAGAGCTTTCTTT. Translation: CASSDSGALRAFF.

Turning to this clone: The sample holds other DNA sequences that translate to the same CDR3. V and J are TRBV10-3 and TRBJ2-1; tentative D call: TRBD2 (5 bases). Germline CDR1 and CDR2: ENHRY and SYGVKD. CDR3 length: 15 residues. Trimming left V 0 bases short and J 0 bases short, with 6 bases between. The DNA of the CDR3 is TGTGCCATCAGTGAGTCAGGGAGCTCCTACAATGAGCAGTTCTTC. It encodes CAISESGSSYNEQFF.

This clone was seen many times. This rearrangement joins TRBV7-3 to TRBJ1-3, with D tentatively TRBD1 (5 bases). The CDR3 contains 14 residues. V lost 5 bases and J 4 bases, leaving 12 bases between the germline ends. CDR1 and CDR2 (germline): SGHTA, FQGTGA. DNA of the CDR3: TGTGCCAGCAGCGAGGGACCGACGGGAAACACCATATATTTT. This translates into CASSEGPTGNTIYF.

The rearrangement links TRBV23-1 to TRBJ2-7; D ambiguous. TRBV23-1 has ORF status, its function being uncertain. V lost 0 bases, J lost 9 bases, and 12 bases lay in between. This CDR3 has 13 residues. The CDR3 is CASSQSGYLGQYF. The CDR3 nucleotides are TGCGCCAGCAGTCAATCGGGTTACTTAGGGCAGTACTTC.

With respect to this clone: This sample includes further DNA sequences coding for the same CDR3. The rearrangement uses TRBV5-1 and TRBJ2-5, with TRBD2 identical over 9 bases. The CDR3 extends over 15 amino acids. From germline, CDR1 is SGHRS and CDR2 YFSETQ. Germline trimming cut 0 bases from V and 4 bases from J; bases unmatched to any gene: 4. As DNA, the CDR3 is TGCGCCAGCAGCTTGGACGCGGGGGGGCGAGAGACCCAGTACTTC. It specifies CASSLDAGGRETQYF.

This rearrangement joins TRBV7-2 to TRBJ2-5; D is ambiguous. This CDR3 has 14 amino acids. Germline CDR1 reads SGHTA; CDR2 reads FQGNSA. The ends were cut back, 0 bases at V and 1 base at J, with 6 bases in the middle. The CDR3 protein is CASSLAGTQETQYF. The CDR3 bases are TGTGCCAGCAGCTTAGCCGGAACCCAAGAGACCCAGTACTTC.

Concerning this clone: Within the sample, other DNA sequences also encode this same CDR3. This chain connects TRBV4-1 to TRBJ1-5; D gene ambiguous. CDR1 and CDR2 (germline): MGHRA, YSYEKL. The ends were cut back, 5 bases at V and 0 bases at J, with 8 bases in the middle. There are 14 residues in the CDR3. The CDR3 loop is CASSEKVSNQPQHF. CDR3 coding DNA: TGCGCCAGCAGCGAAAAGGTTAGCAATCAGCCCCAGCATTTT.

The sample holds one count of this clone. The chain combines TRBV6-5 with TRBJ1-2; 8 nucleotides agree with TRBD1. Germline CDR1 reads MNHEY; CDR2 reads SVGAGI. Trimming took 6 bases from V and 8 from J; bases not matched to a gene: 14. CDR3 length equals 15 residues. The CDR3 is CASRYQDRDVDGYTF. CDR3 nucleotides: TGTGCCAGCAGGTATCAGGACAGGGACGTTGACGGCTACACCTTC.

The chain links TRBV9 to TRBJ1-1, with TRBD1 matching 9 bases. Germline V CDR1 and CDR2: SGDLS, YYNGEE. The CDR3 sequence is 19 residues long. The V and J ends lost 0 bases and 3 bases, in that order; junction bases with no gene match: 15. The CDR3 here is CASSVGLGQGRSVDTEAFF. The DNA for the CDR3 is TGTGCCAGCAGCGTAGGCCTTGGACAGGGGCGAAGTGTCGACACTGAAGCTTTCTTT.

The V gene is TRBV10-1, the J gene TRBJ2-7, with 7 bases aligning to TRBD1. CDR3 length equals 13 residues. Germline values: CDR1 WNHNN, CDR2 SYGVQD (reference sequence). The CDR3 DNA reads as TGCGCTCAAAACAGGGGAAGAAGAGGCGAGCAGTACTTC. It specifies CAQNRGRRGEQYF.

The J gene is TRBJ2-5, the V gene TRBV11-1; D possibly corresponds to TRBD2 (6 bases). The CDR3 contains 16 residues. Trimming took 2 bases from V and 1 from J, leaving 14 bases between them. CDR1 is SGHAT, CDR2 FQDESV, per germline (reference sequence). CDR3 sequence reads: CASSLFLAEAQETQYF. The DNA for the CDR3 is TGTGCCAGCAGCTTATTCTTAGCGGAGGCCCAAGAGACCCAGTACTTC.

The V gene is TRBV6-1, the J gene TRBJ2-2, with D unresolved. V was clipped by 1 base and J by 4 bases, with 7 bases between them. The CDR3 spans 14 residues. Germline CDR1 reads MNHNS; CDR2 reads SASEGT. The CDR3, as DNA: TGTGCCAGCAGTGAAGTGGCTTTCACCGGGGAGCTGTTTTTT. Translating it yields CASSEVAFTGELFF.

The chain recombines TRBV28 with TRBJ1-5; D gene ambiguous. Germline CDR1 and CDR2: MDHEN and SYDVKM. CDR3 length equals 15 residues. Trimming shortened V by 7 bases and J by 0 bases, and 13 bases separated the two germline ends. Here the CDR3 reads CASTQSRHSNQPQHF. The DNA for the CDR3 is TGTGCCAGCACCCAAAGTCGGCATAGCAATCAGCCCCAGCATTTT.